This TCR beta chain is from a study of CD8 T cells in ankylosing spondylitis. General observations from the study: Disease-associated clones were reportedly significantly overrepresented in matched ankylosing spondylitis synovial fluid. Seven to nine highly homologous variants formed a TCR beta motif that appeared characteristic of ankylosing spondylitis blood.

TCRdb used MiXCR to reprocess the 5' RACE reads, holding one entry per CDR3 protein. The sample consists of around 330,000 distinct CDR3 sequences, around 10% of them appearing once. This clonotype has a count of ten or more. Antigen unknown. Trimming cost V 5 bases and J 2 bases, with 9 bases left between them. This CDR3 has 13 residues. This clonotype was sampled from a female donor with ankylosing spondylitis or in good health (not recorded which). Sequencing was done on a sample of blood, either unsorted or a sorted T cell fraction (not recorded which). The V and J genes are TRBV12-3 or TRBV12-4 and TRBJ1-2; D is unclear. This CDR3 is CASSPTSNYGYTF. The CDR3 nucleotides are TGTGCCAGCAGTCCGACATCCAACTATGGCTACACCTTC.